The clone carrying this T cell receptor beta chain was observed at least ten times. The antigen is not known. Next came a second PCR, run for about 6 to 11 cycles, which used a sample-barcoded 5' primer along with a J-beta primer mix. TCRdb redid the calling of the 5' RACE reads with MiXCR, one entry per CDR3 protein. This sample has 750,000 to 850,000 distinct CDR3 sequences, with around a quarter found just once. The source of the sample is a study of blood T cells in healthy people across ages. Study conclusions and caveats: The study found more naive CD4+ cells and higher diversity in long-lived than aged donors.

V lost 5 bases and J 8 bases, leaving 19 bases between the germline ends. Germline CDR1 and CDR2: MNHEY and SVGEGT. This CDR3 is built from 15 residues. These data also featured in a second study, about T cells of mothers and their children. Turning to that study: More than 5 children and their three healthy Caucasian mothers were the donors. RNA that had been extracted went wholly into cDNA synthesis, at roughly 1.5 ug per 15 ul. During the second PCR, the M1S primer introduced sample barcodes along with 2-4 random nucleotides.

The chain links TRBV6-2 or TRBV6-3 to TRBJ2-1; D may match TRBD1 or TRBD2 (6 bases each). This sequence was found in a boy aged 5-17 years in good health. Material: blood. The CDR3 here is CASSPPATGADEQFF. CDR3 DNA sequence: TGTGCCAGCAGTCCCCCAGCAACGGGGGCAGATGAGCAGTTCTTC.